This TCR beta chain appears in the sequencing data of a study of technical replicates of blood from several donors. TCRdb keeps only in-frame clones here, not all; method: immunoSEQ multiplex PCR. The sample contains around 57,000 clones, around 94% of which appear only once. The V and J ends lost 1 base and 12 bases respectively, with 16 bases between them. CDR3 length: 13 residues. CDR1 is SGHDT, CDR2 YYEEEE, per germline. Source material: T cells isolated from PBMCs. This chain uses TRBV5-6 with TRBJ1-1; D ambiguous. This TCR came from a human donor in good health. This CDR3 is CASSLLEEIYTFF. The CDR3 coding sequence is TGTGCCAGCAGCTTGCTGGAGGAGATATATACTTTCTTT.